The 18 T cell receptor beta chains presented below share a single source sample, sequenced in a study of human T cells and chemical hapten exposure. TCRdb re-derived calls from the RACE reads in MiXCR, one entry per CDR3 protein. The sample has more than 150,000 distinct CDR3 sequences; around 30% are singletons. The sample's time point: pre-sensitization, week 0. Sample treatment: therapeutic diphenylcyclopropenone sensitization with weekly scalp DPC. Here the sequenced sample was whole blood, taken in connection with sensitization to the hapten diphenylcyclopropenone (DPC). These receptor sequences come from a woman aged 25-40 years with alopecia areata. Some clones in this sample may be carry-over from other donors' samples.

This clonotype has more than one count but fewer than ten. The chain couples TRBV10-3 to TRBJ1-4; D unclear. Trimming pared 8 bases from V and 5 bases from J, leaving 15 bases between. Germline assignment: CDR1 ENHRY and CDR2 SYGVKD. CDR3 length equals 14 residues. This CDR3 is CAIGGSPNNEKLFF. CDR3 bases: TGTGCCATCGGCGGATCTCCAAACAATGAAAAACTGTTTTTT.

The chain is built from TRBV14 and TRBJ2-1; weak D call: TRBD1 (7 bases). The CDR3 sequence is 12 residues long. Germline V CDR1 and CDR2: SGHDN, FVKESK. Trimming shortened V by 4 bases and J by 9 bases, and 10 bases separated the two germline ends. As DNA, the CDR3 is TGTGCCAGCAGCCCAGGGGGGCTTGAGCAGTTCTTC. It yields the protein CASSPGGLEQFF. The full variable domain, completed using reference TRBV14 and TRBJ2-1, is EAGVTQFPSHSVIEKGQTVTLRCDPISGHDNLYWYRRVMGKEIKFLLHFVKESKQDESGMPNNRFLAERTGGTYSTLKVQPAELEDSGVYFCASSPGGLEQFFGPGTRLTVL.

The gene calls are TRBV27 and TRBJ2-1; D possibly uses TRBD1 or TRBD2 (5 bases each). The germline gives CDR1 MNHEY, CDR2 SMNVEV (reference sequence). This CDR3 comprises 12 residues. V shed 4 bases and J shed 14 bases, with 15 bases lying between them. The CDR3 protein is CASSSPGRGEFF. CDR3 in DNA: TGTGCCAGCAGTTCCCCGGGACGTGGGGAGTTCTTC.

This clonotype has a count of ten or more. The chain recombines TRBV27 with TRBJ1-1; D gene ambiguous. CDR3 length equals 14 residues. The germline V gene has CDR1 MNHEY and CDR2 SMNVEV (reference sequence). Trimming removed 2 bases from V and 3 bases from J, with 10 bases in between. This CDR3 reads CASSLKYRDTEAFF. CDR3 DNA sequence: TGTGCCAGCAGTTTAAAATATCGGGACACTGAAGCTTTCTTT.

The CDR3 sequence is CSVRVTGETQYF. The CDR3 DNA follows: TGCAGCGTTAGGGTGACAGGCGAGACCCAGTACTTC. V usage is TRBV29-1 and J usage is TRBJ2-5; TRBD1 is a possible D gene (6 bases). This CDR3 spans 12 amino acids. The V gene lost 5 bases and the J gene lost 5 bases, with 12 bases spanning the gap. Germline-derived CDR1 and CDR2 are SQVTM and ANQGSEA.

This clonotype showed up just a few times. J is TRBJ1-3 and V is TRBV5-4; TRBD1 is a possible D gene (6 bases). The germline V gene encodes CDR1 SGHNT and CDR2 YYREEE (reference sequence). This CDR3 has 15 amino acids. The ends were cut back, 1 base at V and 4 bases at J, with 12 bases in the middle. This CDR3 reads CASSLWGARGNTIYF. CDR3 nucleotide sequence: TGTGCCAGCAGCTTGTGGGGGGCGAGGGGAAACACCATATATTTT.

The rearrangement joins TRBV6-2 or TRBV6-3 to TRBJ2-3; 8 bases map to TRBD2. CDR1 is MNHEY and CDR2 is SVGEGT in the germline V gene. The trim removed 8 bases at V and 6 bases at J, leaving 10 bases unmatched. The CDR3 is 14 amino acids. The CDR3 region is CASLTPGGADTQYF. In DNA, the CDR3 is TGTGCCAGCCTCACCCCGGGGGGGGCTGATACGCAGTATTTT.

The V gene is TRBV5-1, the J gene TRBJ2-7; tentative D call: TRBD2 (5 bases). V lost 4 bases to trimming and J lost 0 bases, with 11 bases between them. Germline V gene data show CDR1 as SGHRS and CDR2 as YFSETQ. This CDR3 contains 14 residues. The CDR3 protein is CASSPDWSSYEQYF. DNA for the CDR3: TGCGCCAGCAGCCCGGACTGGAGCTCCTACGAGCAGTACTTC.

The V and J genes are TRBV20-1 and TRBJ1-4; 8 bases are a match to TRBD1. Germline V gene lookup returns CDR1 DFQATT and CDR2 SNEGSKA (reference sequence). CDR3 size: 13 residues. V shed 3 bases and J 5 bases; nucleotides not matched to a gene: 2. The CDR3 loop reads CSARRQGNEKLFF. CDR3 nucleotide sequence: TGCAGTGCTAGGAGACAGGGGAATGAAAAACTGTTTTTT.

This chain joins TRBV28 and TRBJ2-3; 7 bases are shared with TRBD2. This CDR3 comprises 15 residues. Germline CDR1 and CDR2: MDHEN and SYDVKM. V gave up 5 bases and J gave up 1 base; unmatched junction bases: 6. The CDR3 DNA sequence: TGTGCCAGCAGTAAATCTAGCGGCGGCACAGATACGCAGTATTTT. It translates to CASSKSSGGTDTQYF. Full variable domain (remainder filled in from reference TRBV28 and TRBJ2-3): DVKVTQSSRYLVKRTGEKVFLECVQDMDHENMFWYRQDPGLGLRLIYFSYDVKMKEKGDIPEGYSVSREKKERFSLILESASTNQTSMYLCASSKSSGGTDTQYFGPGTRLTVL.

This chain joins TRBV25-1 and TRBJ1-4; possibly TRBD1 for D (5 bases). Trimming left V 2 bases short and J 8 bases short, with 12 bases between. CDR1 MGHDK and CDR2 SYGVNS come from the germline V gene. CDR3 length: 14 residues. The CDR3: CASSEPRGNEKLFF. Here the CDR3 DNA reads TGTGCCAGCAGTGAACCCCGGGGCAACGAAAAACTGTTTTTT.

The count of this clonotype is one. The V and J genes are TRBV29-1 and TRBJ2-7; possible D gene TRBD2, 5 bases. The CDR3 extends over 14 amino acids. CDR1 and CDR2 (germline): SQVTM, ANQGSEA. Trimming cost V 4 bases and J 2 bases, with 15 bases left between them. CDR3: CSVVLDFQTYEQYF. In nucleotides, the CDR3 is TGCAGCGTTGTTCTGGACTTCCAAACCTACGAGCAGTACTTC.

This clonotype was counted a single time. This rearrangement joins TRBV10-3 to TRBJ2-4; D not certain. Germline values: CDR1 ENHRY, CDR2 SYGVKD. With 6 bases removed from V and 2 bases from J, the gap between germline ends came to 14 bases. This CDR3 is built from 15 residues. The CDR3 spells CAIRDTTWPKNIQYF. DNA for the CDR3: TGTGCCATCAGGGATACCACTTGGCCCAAAAACATTCAGTACTTC.

The V and J genes are TRBV9 and TRBJ2-2; TRBD2 matches at 14 bases. Germline assignment: CDR1 SGDLS and CDR2 YYNGEE. The CDR3 extends over 17 amino acids. V dropped 2 bases and J dropped 3; count of bases not matched to a gene: 3. CDR3 loop: CASSVGLAGADTGELFF. The CDR3 region has the DNA TGTGCCAGCAGCGTGGGACTAGCGGGAGCGGACACCGGGGAGCTGTTTTTT.

The chain recombines TRBV21-1 with TRBJ2-1; TRBD2, the D gene given by the table, was not confirmed from the DNA. TRBV21-1 is noted as a pseudogene. This CDR3 region has 13 residues. For the CDR3, the DNA is TGTGCCAGCAGCAAGGGCCCTAGGGATGAGCAGTTCTTC. As protein: CASSKGPRDEQFF.

This clonotype was detected only a few times. The V gene is TRBV18, the J gene TRBJ2-7; D possibly corresponds to TRBD1 (6 bases). The CDR3 sequence is 13 residues long. V was cut by 1 base and J by 5 bases, with 9 bases left in between. Looked up from germline, CDR1 is KGHSH and CDR2 is LQKENI. CDR3 sequence reads: CASSPRGRDEQYF. The CDR3 region has the DNA TGTGCCAGCTCACCACGGGGGCGCGACGAGCAGTACTTC. Drawing the rest from reference TRBV18 and TRBJ2-7, the complete variable domain is NAGVMQNPRHLVRRRGQEARLRCSPMKGHSHVYWYRQLPEEGLKFMVYLQKENIIDESGMPKERFSAEFPKEGPSILRIQQVVRGDSAAYFCASSPRGRDEQYFGPGTRLTVT.

The genes are TRBV7-9 and TRBJ2-3; TRBD2 aligns across 10 bases. With 5 bases clipped from V and 3 bases from J, the junction kept 14 bases outside the gene matches. Germline V gene sequence: CDR1 SEHNR, CDR2 FQNEAQ (reference sequence). There are 18 residues in the CDR3. For the CDR3, the DNA is TGTGCCAGCAGCCTGACCAGCGGGGGGGCCGATCAGACAGATACGCAGTATTTT. Its translation is CASSLTSGGADQTDTQYF.

This chain joins TRBV4-1 and TRBJ2-7; D is undetermined. Trimming cost V 4 bases and J 0 bases, with 13 bases left between them. CDR1 and CDR2 from the germline V gene are MGHRA and YSYEKL. The CDR3 has 15 residues. CDR3 coding DNA: TGCGCCAGCAGCCGCTCGGACGGAAACTCCTACGAGCAGTACTTC. Translation: CASSRSDGNSYEQYF.